The rows below give T cell receptor beta chains drawn from one sample of a study of shared clonotypes between healthy human individuals. The assay was immunoSEQ multiplex PCR, and TCRdb's table has in-frame clones only and misses some. This sample has roughly 500,000 clones; around 79% occur once, and the top ten carry over 10%. The sequencing sample was made of PBMCs. The receptors come from a woman aged 40 to 49 in good health. Some clones in this sample may be carry-over from other donors' samples. Both conserved end residues are part of each CDR3. D genes are given only for firm matches. Clone size is shown for a subset of rows, as once, few, many or a class of expanded clone.

d_gene	v_gene	abundance	j_gene	CDR3aa	CDR3nt
.	TRBV11-2	.	TRBJ1-5	CASSLDRGGGSNQPQHF	TGTGCCAGCAGCTTAGATAGAGGGGGGGGAAGCAATCAGCCCCAGCATTTT
TRBD2	TRBV28	.	TRBJ2-1	CASSRTSGTYNEQFF	TGTGCCAGCAGCCGGACTAGCGGGACCTACAATGAGCAGTTCTTC
TRBD2	TRBV10-3	.	TRBJ2-3	CAISGRGLAGLITDTQYF	TGTGCCATCAGTGGAAGGGGACTAGCGGGATTGATTACAGATACGCAGTATTTT
TRBD2	TRBV27	.	TRBJ2-1	CASSSLAGALNEQFF	TGTGCCAGCAGTTCTCTAGCGGGAGCCCTCAATGAGCAGTTCTTC
.	TRBV5-4	.	TRBJ2-7	CASSSAGNPYEQYF	TGTGCCAGCAGCTCCGCCGGGAACCCCTACGAGCAGTACTTC
.	TRBV10-3	.	TRBJ2-5	CAISGQGGQETQYF	TGTGCCATCAGTGGGCAGGGCGGGCAAGAGACCCAGTACTTC
.	TRBV6-1	.	TRBJ2-7	CASTSPQSGSYEQYF	TGTGCCAGCACCTCACCTCAGTCAGGGTCCTACGAGCAGTACTTC
.	TRBV6-5	.	TRBJ1-4	CASSRQATNEKLFF	TGTGCCAGCAGTCGACAGGCAACTAATGAAAAACTGTTTTTT
.	TRBV7-2	.	TRBJ2-3	CAAATADTQYF	TGTGCCGCCGCGACGGCAGATACGCAGTATTTT
TRBD1	TRBV28	.	TRBJ1-4	CASSIPGTGVEKLFF	TGTGCCAGCAGTATACCCGGGACAGGAGTTGAAAAACTGTTTTTT
.	TRBV28	.	TRBJ1-2	CASSLLDYGYTF	TGTGCCAGCAGTTTATTGGACTATGGCTACACCTTC
TRBD1	TRBV19	.	TRBJ2-3	CASSSGRTGGGDTQYF	TGTGCCAGTAGTTCCGGTCGGACAGGGGGAGGAGATACGCAGTATTTT
.	TRBV19	.	TRBJ2-5	CASNDLGKTQYF	TGTGCCAGTAACGACCTGGGGAAGACCCAGTACTTC
.	TRBV10-3	.	TRBJ2-3	CAISQKDTQYF	TGTGCCATCAGCCAGAAAGATACGCAGTATTTT
.	TRBV7-8	.	TRBJ1-5	CASSPEPRRGHNQPQHF	TGTGCCAGCAGCCCCGAACCCCGCAGGGGACACAATCAGCCCCAGCATTTT
TRBD1	TRBV28	few	TRBJ1-5	CASSSGGRSNQPQHF	TGTGCCAGCAGTTCAGGGGGGAGAAGCAATCAGCCCCAGCATTTT
.	TRBV5-1	.	TRBJ2-1	CASSAYATGASNEQFF	TGCGCCAGCAGCGCATATGCGACGGGGGCTTCAAATGAGCAGTTCTTC
TRBD1	TRBV9	.	TRBJ2-7	CASSPRQGTYEQYF	TGTGCCAGCAGCCCCCGACAGGGCACCTACGAGCAGTACTTC
TRBD2	TRBV10-1	.	TRBJ2-7	CASSPSGSPYEQYF	TGCGCCAGCAGTCCTAGCGGGAGTCCCTACGAGCAGTACTTC
.	TRBV23-1	.	TRBJ2-5	CASSPPEGTRRETQYF	TGCGCCAGCAGTCCCCCGGAAGGAACCCGGAGGGAGACCCAGTACTTC
.	TRBV20-1	.	TRBJ2-1	CSASAYNEQFF	TGCAGTGCTTCTGCCTACAATGAGCAGTTCTTC
.	TRBV9	.	TRBJ2-7	CASSAHREHEQYF	TGTGCCAGCAGCGCCCACAGGGAACACGAGCAGTACTTC
.	TRBV9	.	TRBJ1-1	CASSVALGGNTEAFF	TGTGCCAGCAGCGTAGCCCTGGGGGGGAACACTGAAGCTTTCTTT
.	TRBV7-3	.	TRBJ2-2	CASSLNSRGTGELFF	TGTGCCAGCAGCTTAAACAGCCGCGGGACCGGGGAGCTGTTTTTT
.	TRBV29-1	many	TRBJ2-1	CSVEELQELQFF	TGCAGCGTTGAAGAGTTACAGGAATTACAGTTCTTC
.	TRBV28	.	TRBJ1-4	CASRQRDEKLFF	TGTGCCAGCAGACAGCGGGATGAAAAACTGTTTTTT
TRBD1	TRBV14	.	TRBJ2-7	CASSHQGVVGSYEQYF	TGTGCCAGCAGCCATCAGGGGGTAGTGGGGTCCTACGAGCAGTACTTC
TRBD1	TRBV5-4	.	TRBJ2-1	CASSPRQGRYEQFF	TGTGCCAGCAGCCCAAGACAGGGTCGATATGAGCAGTTCTTC
TRBD2	TRBV7-3	.	TRBJ2-2	CASSSGLAGTGELFF	TGTGCCAGCAGTTCAGGACTAGCGGGAACCGGGGAGCTGTTTTTT
.	TRBV6-1	.	TRBJ2-5	CASLSGMLVETQYF	TGTGCCAGCCTTAGTGGCATGCTAGTAGAGACCCAGTACTTC
.	TRBV30	.	TRBJ1-3	CAWSRSSGNTIYF	TGTGCCTGGAGTAGGAGCTCTGGAAACACCATATATTTT
.	TRBV10-2	once	TRBJ2-7	CASNGQQPPYEQYF	TGCGCCAGCAATGGACAGCAACCTCCCTACGAGCAGTACTTC
TRBD2	TRBV28	.	TRBJ2-4	CASRTLAGGGIQYF	TGTGCCAGCAGGACCTTAGCGGGAGGCGGCATTCAGTACTTC
.	TRBV7-9	many	TRBJ1-1	CASSLEGLGHTEAFF	TGTGCCAGCAGCTTAGAGGGGCTTGGTCACACTGAAGCTTTCTTT
.	TRBV6-1	.	TRBJ2-7	CASSVVIGQTYEQYF	TGTGCCAGCAGTGTAGTGATTGGACAGACCTACGAGCAGTACTTC
.	TRBV11-1	.	TRBJ2-7	CASSVRRGSYEQYF	TGTGCCAGCAGCGTGAGACGCGGGTCCTACGAGCAGTACTTC
TRBD1	TRBV11-1	.	TRBJ2-3	CASSRGDREKDTQYF	TGTGCCAGCAGCAGGGGGGACAGGGAAAAAGATACGCAGTATTTT
TRBD2	TRBV18	.	TRBJ2-7	CASSPSGGGDHEQYF	TGTGCCAGCTCACCTAGCGGGGGAGGCGACCACGAGCAGTACTTC
.	TRBV7-2	many	TRBJ1-3	CASSIDRTLSGNTIYF	TGTGCCAGCAGCATCGACAGGACCCTCTCTGGAAACACCATATATTTT
.	TRBV10-1	.	TRBJ1-1	CASIRPGHRLLNTEAFF	TGCGCCAGCATTAGACCGGGACATCGTCTTCTGAACACTGAAGCTTTCTTT
.	TRBV4-3	many	TRBJ2-1	CASSQGPGTYNEQFF	TGCGCCAGCAGCCAAGGACCAGGAACCTACAATGAGCAGTTCTTC
.	TRBV6-1	medium-sized	TRBJ2-7	CASSESVGAPYEQYF	TGTGCCAGCAGTGAAAGTGTGGGGGCCCCCTACGAGCAGTACTTC
.	TRBV20-1	few	TRBJ1-4	CSAEENEKLFF	TGCAGTGCGGAAGAAAATGAAAAACTGTTTTTT
TRBD2	TRBV7-9	.	TRBJ2-5	CASSLAGGGQETQYF	TGTGCCAGCAGCCTAGCGGGAGGGGGGCAAGAGACCCAGTACTTC
.	TRBV5-4	.	TRBJ2-7	CASSLVGGAASYEQYF	TGTGCCAGCAGCCTGGTAGGTGGGGCCGCGTCCTACGAGCAGTACTTC
.	TRBV7-9	.	TRBJ2-1	CASSDFSGSYNEQFF	TGTGCCAGCAGTGACTTTAGCGGCTCCTACAATGAGCAGTTCTTC
.	TRBV7-6	.	TRBJ2-7	CASSLFPDQSREQYF	TGTGCCAGCAGCTTGTTTCCGGACCAGAGTCGAGAGCAGTACTTC
.	TRBV6-6	.	TRBJ2-5	CASSTQGWQYF	TGTGCCAGCAGTACGCAGGGTTGGCAGTACTTC
.	TRBV6-4	once	TRBJ2-1	CAAIGYGLYNEQFF	TGTGCCGCCATCGGGTATGGGCTGTACAATGAGCAGTTCTTC
TRBD1	TRBV27	.	TRBJ2-5	CASSQGQQQETQYF	TGTGCCAGCAGTCAGGGACAGCAACAAGAGACCCAGTACTTC
TRBD2	TRBV27	.	TRBJ2-1	CASSPTASGRGSYNEQFF	TGTGCCAGCAGTCCCACCGCTAGCGGGAGGGGCTCCTACAATGAGCAGTTCTTC
TRBD1	TRBV28	.	TRBJ1-5	CASSQDRVSVQPQHF	TGTGCCAGCAGCCAGGACAGGGTATCGGTTCAGCCCCAGCATTTT
.	TRBV6-1	.	TRBJ2-7	CASSEVKISGFYEQYF	TGTGCCAGCAGTGAAGTCAAAATTTCGGGCTTCTACGAGCAGTACTTC